These 28 T cell receptor beta chains originate from one sample sequenced in a study of cytotoxic CD8 clonotypes in ibrutinib-treated CLL. Only in-frame clones appear in the TCRdb table, and some are missing; sequencing was by immunoSEQ multiplex PCR. The sample consists of 13,000 to 15,000 clones, roughly 64% of them appearing once. Sequencing used PBMCs, obtained before ibrutinib treatment. The receptors originated from a human donor with chronic lymphocytic leukemia.

The chain combines TRBV18 with TRBJ1-3; D uncertain. Germline V gives CDR1 KGHSH, CDR2 LQKENI. Trimming removed 3 bases at V and 4 bases at J, with 4 bases between. There are 12 residues in the CDR3. CDR3 coding DNA: TGTGCCAGCTCACCTCGGGGAAACACCATATATTTT. Amino acids: CASSPRGNTIYF.

The chain combines TRBV27 with TRBJ2-7; D gene unclear. The CDR3 length is 15 residues. V was pared by 6 bases and J by 6 bases, with 21 bases between. Germline CDR1 is MNHEY and CDR2 is SMNVEV (reference sequence). The CDR3 protein is CASSRGARVALEQYF. DNA for the CDR3: TGTGCCAGCAGCCGAGGAGCAAGGGTGGCACTCGAGCAGTACTTC.

The J gene is TRBJ1-3, the V gene TRBV7-8; D is uncertain. Between the trimmed V and J ends, which lost 1 base and 0 bases, there was a span of 7 bases. Germline values: CDR1 SGHVS, CDR2 FQNEAQ. This CDR3 is 15 amino acids long. CDR3 amino acids: CASSLGAGSGNTIYF. The CDR3 DNA reads as TGTGCCAGCAGCTTAGGTGCAGGCTCTGGAAACACCATATATTTT. Full variable domain (rest looked up from reference TRBV7-8 and TRBJ1-3): GAGVSQSPRYKVAKRGQDVALRCDPISGHVSLFWYQQALGQGPEFLTYFQNEAQLDKSGLPSDRFFAERPEGSVSTLKIQRTQQEDSAVYLCASSLGAGSGNTIYFGEGSWLTVV.

This clone showed up just a few times. V and J are TRBV29-1 and TRBJ1-2; D is undetermined. V was clipped by 3 bases and J by 1 base, with 15 bases between them. The CDR3 length is 15 residues. Per the germline V gene, CDR1 is SQVTM and CDR2 is ANQGSEA. This CDR3 is CSVDIGLGGNYGYTF. In DNA form, the CDR3 reads TGCAGCGTTGATATTGGGTTGGGTGGTAACTATGGCTACACCTTC.

This rearrangement joins TRBV5-4 to TRBJ1-2; D unresolved. The length of the CDR3 is 11 residues. V gave up 4 bases and J gave up 6 bases, with 7 bases separating them. Per the germline V gene, CDR1 is SGHNT and CDR2 is YYREEE (reference sequence). The CDR3 DNA reads TGTGCCAGCAGCCCCGGGGATGGCTACACCTTC. Its translation: CASSPGDGYTF.

This clone showed up just once. The V call is TRBV10-3, the J call TRBJ1-2; D remains unclear. Germline V CDR1 and CDR2: ENHRY, SYGVKD. This CDR3 region has 15 residues. V lost 4 bases to trimming and J lost 4 bases, with 16 bases between them. The CDR3 region has the DNA TGTGCCATCAGTGGGACCGTCTCGGGGAGCTATGGCTACACCTTC. Its protein product is CAISGTVSGSYGYTF.

In its sample, this clone ranks as medium-sized. The same CDR3 arises from other DNA sequences in this sample as well. The chain uses TRBV5-6 and TRBJ2-3, with 9 bases identical to TRBD2. The CDR3 length is 16 residues. CDR1 and CDR2 (germline): SGHDT, YYEEEE. The V and J ends lost 3 bases and 6 bases, in that order; junction bases with no gene match: 11. CDR3 coding DNA: TGTGCCAGCAGCTACCTTGGGCGGGGGGGTTCCGATACGCAGTATTTT. Translating it yields CASSYLGRGGSDTQYF.

This chain links TRBV5-4 with TRBJ2-2; 8 bases are a match to TRBD1. Losses at the gene ends were 5 bases for V and 6 bases for J; bases not matched to a gene: 0. The length of the CDR3 is 12 residues. Germline V gives CDR1 SGHNT, CDR2 YYREEE (reference sequence). CDR3 amino acids: CASRTGAGELFF. The CDR3 bases are TGTGCCAGCAGGACAGGGGCCGGGGAGCTGTTTTTT. Full variable domain (outside the CDR3, taken from reference TRBV5-4 and TRBJ2-2): ETGVTQSPTHLIKTRGQQVTLRCSSQSGHNTVSWYQQALGQGPQFIFQYYREEENGRGNFPPRFSGLQFPNYSSELNVNALELDDSALYLCASRTGAGELFFGEGSRLTVL.

Worth noting for this clone: One junction end does not reproduce the germline sequence, and a read error may be involved. At the DNA level, this CDR3 is encoded by other sequences in the same sample as well. J is TRBJ2-1 and V is TRBV2; D is perhaps TRBD2 (5 bases). This CDR3 is 16 amino acids long. Germline V CDR1 and CDR2: SNHLY, FYNNEI. The chain's CDR3 is CASSSISSGSYNEQFF. CDR3 in DNA: TGTGCCAGCAGCTCCATCTCGAGCGGCTCCTATAATGAGCAGTTCTTC. The variable domain in full, completed from reference TRBV2 and TRBJ2-1, reads EPEVTQTPSHQVTQMGQEVILRCVPISNHLYFYWYRQILGQKVEFLVSFYNNEISEKSEIFDDQFSVERPDGSNFTLKIRSTKLEDSAMYFCASSSISSGSYNEQFFGPGTRLTVL.

V and J are TRBV4-2 and TRBJ1-3, with D unresolved. V dropped 3 bases and J dropped 7 bases, with 10 bases sitting between them. CDR1 is LGHNA and CDR2 is YNFKEQ in the germline V gene. The CDR3 is 13 amino acids. This chain's CDR3 is CASSQASGNTIYF. The CDR3 DNA reads TGTGCCAGCAGCCAGGCCTCCGGGAACACCATATATTTT.

V usage is TRBV5-6 and J usage is TRBJ1-2; TRBD1 is a possible D gene (5 bases). Germline CDR1 reads SGHDT; CDR2 reads YYEEEE. Trimming removed 2 bases at V and 7 bases at J, with 9 bases between. The CDR3 runs 12 residues. CDR3 sequence (DNA): TGTGCCAGCAGCTTACCGGGACTTGGCTACACCTTC. This sequence encodes CASSLPGLGYTF.

The genes are TRBV7-9 and TRBJ2-7; unclear D gene. The V end lost 3 bases, the J end lost 3 bases, and 12 bases lay between the germline ends. Per germline, CDR1 SEHNR and CDR2 FQNEAQ (reference sequence). CDR3 length: 14 residues. The CDR3 nucleotides are TGTGCCAGCAGCTTCGGGCAGAAAGTCTACGAGCAGTACTTC. It encodes CASSFGQKVYEQYF.

The V call is TRBV5-4, the J call TRBJ2-1; unclear D gene. The CDR3 has 12 amino acids. Deletions cut 5 bases from V and 10 bases from J, with 13 bases between. CDR1 SGHNT and CDR2 YYREEE come from the germline V gene (reference sequence). CDR3 nucleotides: TGTGCCAGCAGGGGTAGGGCATGGGAGCAGTTCTTC. It is translated as CASRGRAWEQFF.

V usage is TRBV4-2 and J usage is TRBJ1-5; D unresolved. Trimming took off 0 bases at V and 0 bases at J, with 6 bases between the two ends. This CDR3 has 15 amino acids. The V gene's germline CDR1 is LGHNA and CDR2 YNFKEQ. The CDR3 DNA is TGTGCCAGCAGCCAAGAGGGCAATAGCAATCAGCCCCAGCATTTT. Translating gives CASSQEGNSNQPQHF.

Of note for this clone: A read error may explain this, as a much larger clone is one base away. The sample has other DNA sequences that encode this CDR3 too. This chain uses TRBV5-6 with TRBJ2-3, with TRBD2 matching 9 bases. CDR3 length equals 16 residues. Trimming removed 3 bases from V and 6 bases from J; junction bases left unmatched: 11. The V gene's germline CDR1 is SGHDT and CDR2 YYEEEE. In DNA, the CDR3 is TGTGCCAGCAGCTACCTTGGGCGGGGGGGGTCCGATACGCAGTATTTT. It translates to CASSYLGRGGSDTQYF.

This chain uses TRBV7-9 with TRBJ1-6; TRBD1 is a possible D gene (5 bases). Germline CDR1 is SEHNR and CDR2 is FQNEAQ (reference sequence). Trimming took off 3 bases at V and 0 bases at J, with 12 bases between the two ends. The CDR3 contains 17 residues. The CDR3, as DNA: TGTGCCAGCAGCTTCCCGACAGCTAGCTCCTATAATTCACCCCTCCACTTT. The encoded protein is CASSFPTASSYNSPLHF.

CDR3 protein: CASSPTQETQYF. CDR3 nucleotides: TGCGCCAGCAGCCCGACGCAAGAGACCCAGTACTTC. The gene calls are TRBV5-1 and TRBJ2-5; no clear D gene. V was pared by 4 bases and J by 2 bases, with 6 bases between. This CDR3 spans 12 amino acids. CDR1 is SGHRS and CDR2 is YFSETQ in the germline V gene. The full variable domain, completed using reference TRBV5-1 and TRBJ2-5, is KAGVTQTPRYLIKTRGQQVTLSCSPISGHRSVSWYQQTPGQGLQFLFEYFSETQRNKGNFPGRFSGRQFSNSRSEMNVSTLELGDSALYLCASSPTQETQYFGPGTRLLVL.

The chain couples TRBV19 to TRBJ1-1, with D perhaps matching TRBD1 (5 bases). Looked up from germline, CDR1 is LNHDA and CDR2 is SQIVND (reference sequence). There are 14 residues in the CDR3. The V and J ends lost 9 bases and 4 bases respectively, with 18 bases between them. Here the CDR3 DNA reads TGTGCCAGCGGGACTACAGGTTATATCACTGAAGCTTTCTTT. It yields the protein CASGTTGYITEAFF.

This sequence joins TRBV7-8 and TRBJ1-2, with D possibly matching TRBD1 (6 bases). Germline lookup yields CDR1 SGHVS and CDR2 FQNEAQ. This CDR3 region has 14 residues. V lost 4 bases and J 14 bases, leaving 23 bases between the germline ends. The CDR3 bases are TGTGCCAGCAGCTCTCCGGGACAAGCATCTAGTTCGACCTTC. Protein: CASSSPGQASSSTF. The full variable domain, in which reference TRBV7-8 and TRBJ1-2 provide the parts outside the CDR3, is GAGVSQSPRYKVAKRGQDVALRCDPISGHVSLFWYQQALGQGPEFLTYFQNEAQLDKSGLPSDRFFAERPEGSVSTLKIQRTQQEDSAVYLCASSSPGQASSSTFGSGTRLTVV.

This clone was seen only a few times. This chain uses TRBV23-1 with TRBJ1-5; possibly TRBD1 for D (6 bases). TRBV23-1 is placed among ORFs of uncertain function. The CDR3 extends over 14 amino acids. Trimming removed 11 bases from V and 3 bases from J, with 17 bases in between. The CDR3 spells CAPSPGQSNQPQHF. CDR3 DNA: TGCGCCCCCAGTCCCGGACAGTCCAATCAGCCCCAGCATTTT.

The J gene is TRBJ2-7, the V gene TRBV7-9, with 11 bases fitting TRBD1. Germline V gene sequence: CDR1 SEHNR, CDR2 FQNEAQ (reference sequence). The CDR3 covers 14 residues. J lost 6 bases, V lost 5 bases, and 6 bases had no gene match. CDR3 DNA sequence: TGTGCCAGCAGCCGTCGGACAGGGGGCATCGAGCAGTACTTC. Encoded protein: CASSRRTGGIEQYF.

The J gene is TRBJ1-6, the V gene TRBV5-1, with 7 bases aligning to TRBD1. The CDR3 has 15 amino acids. V was pared by 1 base and J by 5 bases, with 3 bases of the junction left unmatched. From germline, CDR1 is SGHRS and CDR2 YFSETQ. CDR3 region: CASSLMQGDNSPLHF. CDR3 in DNA: TGCGCCAGCAGCTTGATGCAGGGGGATAATTCACCCCTCCACTTT. Full variable domain (missing parts from reference TRBV5-1 and TRBJ1-6): KAGVTQTPRYLIKTRGQQVTLSCSPISGHRSVSWYQQTPGQGLQFLFEYFSETQRNKGNFPGRFSGRQFSNSRSEMNVSTLELGDSALYLCASSLMQGDNSPLHFGNGTRLTVT.

The rearrangement joins TRBV5-1 to TRBJ1-1, with 7 positions matching TRBD1. Germline CDR1 is SGHRS and CDR2 is YFSETQ. CDR3 length: 16 amino acids. J gave up 4 bases and V 4 bases, and 13 bases lay outside the gene matches. CDR3 in amino acids: CASSRQLRGLATEAFF. The CDR3 bases are TGCGCCAGCAGCCGACAACTTAGGGGGCTAGCCACTGAAGCTTTCTTT.

This clone was picked up one time. The genes are TRBV27 and TRBJ2-3, with 15 bases aligning to TRBD2. The CDR3 has 16 residues. Trimming removed 5 bases from V and 3 bases from J; junction bases left unmatched: 3. Looked up from germline, CDR1 is MNHEY and CDR2 is SMNVEV (reference sequence). The CDR3 loop reads CASSLGLAGGTDTQYF. The CDR3 coding sequence is TGTGCCAGCAGTCTAGGACTAGCGGGGGGGACAGATACGCAGTATTTT.

This clone was observed a handful of times. The J gene is TRBJ1-1, the V gene TRBV19; D gene unclear. CDR3 size: 16 residues. The V and J ends lost 2 bases and 0 bases respectively, with 13 bases between them. The germline V gene encodes CDR1 LNHDA and CDR2 SQIVND (reference sequence). The DNA for the CDR3 is TGTGCCAGTAGTATAATGGCAGTAGCCATGAACACTGAAGCTTTCTTT. Encoded protein: CASSIMAVAMNTEAFF.

The chain combines TRBV5-6 with TRBJ2-4; D not certain. CDR3 length equals 14 residues. In germline, CDR1 is SGHDT, CDR2 YYEEEE. The V gene lost 8 bases and the J gene lost 0 bases, with 12 bases spanning the gap. CDR3 region: CASLDSLAKNIQYF. CDR3 bases: TGTGCCAGTCTAGATTCACTAGCCAAAAACATTCAGTACTTC.

The V and J genes are TRBV5-6 and TRBJ1-2; TRBD1 aligns across 7 bases. CDR3 length: 16 residues. Trimming took 2 bases from V and 4 from J; bases not matched to a gene: 11. Germline-derived CDR1 and CDR2 are SGHDT and YYEEEE. The CDR3 DNA follows: TGTGCCAGCAGCTTACCTACGGGACAGACCTTCTATGGCTACACCTTC. Translating it yields CASSLPTGQTFYGYTF.

The CDR3 sequence is CSVSSELIQSRANVLTF. The CDR3 bases are TGCAGCGTTAGCTCAGAACTAATACAAAGTCGGGCCAACGTCCTGACTTTC. The rearrangement joins TRBV29-1 to TRBJ2-6; unclear D gene. The V end lost 5 bases, the J end lost 5 bases, and 22 bases lay between the germline ends. This CDR3 has 17 amino acids. Germline CDR1 reads SQVTM; CDR2 reads ANQGSEA.